This T cell receptor beta chain comes out of a study of metastatic and nonmetastatic thyroid tumors. Study-wide context: Where malignant and benign thyroid patients were concerned, repertoires were compared across blood and tumor or nodule tissue.

This clone was found many times. The germline V gene has CDR1 DFQATT and CDR2 SNEGSKA (reference sequence). The germline V and J ends were trimmed by 1 base and 5 bases, with 11 bases remaining between them. There are 13 residues in the CDR3. Not a single patient had been given any form of treatment at any point before undergoing thyroid surgery. TCRdb re-clonotyped the PCR reads through MiXCR. The sample consists of more than 10,000 clones, 20% to 30% of them appearing once. The sequencing sample was made of tumor tissue. The chain combines TRBV20-1 with TRBJ1-2; perhaps TRBD1 as D (5 bases). The clonotype originates from a female donor with papillary thyroid cancer or a benign thyroid nodule (not recorded which). Some clones in this sample may be carry-over from other donors' samples. CDR3: CSARAGTVYGYTF. CDR3 coding DNA: TGCAGTGCTAGAGCCGGGACTGTTTATGGCTACACCTTC.